The clone carrying this TCR beta chain was picked up a small number of times. Its antigen is undetermined. This sample stems from a study of cytomegalovirus exposure and HLA in healthy donors. Study-wide results and caveats: Later analysis reportedly placed an Asian-associated ancestry cluster below the approximately 650-donor mean in N-insertions. It was taken for granted in presence/absence analyses that sequencing depth across donors was roughly uniform. A missense DCLRE1C variant was associated with V- and J-gene trimming of TCR beta chains in a later analysis, and an independent cohort replicated the association. The study listed 164 cytomegalovirus-associated TCR beta chains.

The PCR used 60 Vbeta and 13 Jbeta primers. This table comes from immunoSEQ multiplex PCR, and its TCRdb copy is limited to in-frame clones, with some not included. The sample includes approximately 120,000 clones, roughly 10% seen only once; the top ten take around 5%. In germline, CDR1 is KGHSH, CDR2 LQKENI. There are 13 residues in the CDR3. V lost 3 bases, J lost 6 bases, and 10 bases lay in between. The sequencing sample was made of PBMCs. The chain combines TRBV18 with TRBJ2-3, with unresolved D. The receptor comes from a woman aged 18-35 years in good health and CMV-seropositive. The CDR3: CASSPENSDTQYF. In nucleotides, the CDR3 is TGTGCCAGCTCACCTGAGAATTCGGATACGCAGTATTTT. Combining the CDR3 with reference TRBV18 and TRBJ2-3 gives the whole variable domain NAGVMQNPRHLVRRRGQEARLRCSPMKGHSHVYWYRQLPEEGLKFMVYLQKENIIDESGMPKERFSAEFPKEGPSILRIQQVVRGDSAAYFCASSPENSDTQYFGPGTRLTVL.